Listed here are 6 T cell receptor beta chains from one sample, sequenced in a study of blood T cell repertoires in COVID-19 (dated by TCRdb to 2019 to 2021). Library creation used the immunoSEQ multiplex PCR assay. TCRdb stores this immuneACCESS table with in-frame sequences only. Part of the clones is absent; in the studies checked, under half of the shortfall reflects unresolved V genes, and no reason is known for the rest. The sample contains fewer than 200,000 clones, 85% to 90% of them found a single time. Of the sample, under 15% falls within the top ten clones. The specimen was peripheral blood. These receptors were obtained from a woman in her 70s with COVID-19, enrolled during active disease.

The V and J genes are TRBV11-3 and TRBJ1-2; perhaps TRBD1 as D (6 bases). The V gene lost 5 bases and the J gene lost 1 base, with 14 bases spanning the gap. Germline CDR1 reads SGHNT; CDR2 reads YENEEA. CDR3 length: 15 residues. CDR3 DNA sequence: TGTGCCAGCAGCCCTAGGGGGGGCAGTAACTATGGCTACACCTTC. It is translated as CASSPRGGSNYGYTF.

This clone was counted a single time. The rearrangement joins TRBV24-1 to TRBJ2-5; 10 bases fit TRBD2. The CDR3 covers 15 residues. The junction had 7 bases not matched to a gene; V was cut back by 5 bases and J by 5 bases. Germline CDR1 KGHDR, CDR2 SFDVKD. In DNA form, the CDR3 reads TGTGCCACCAGTGGCGCTAGCGGGAGTTGGGAGACCCAGTACTTC. Protein sequence: CATSGASGSWETQYF.

The chain carries TRBV7-9 and TRBJ2-5, with unresolved D. Germline CDR1 is SEHNR and CDR2 is FQNEAQ (reference sequence). V was clipped by 3 bases and J by 2 bases, with 13 bases between them. The CDR3 runs to 15 residues. This chain's CDR3 is CASSFPLGPQETQYF. The DNA for the CDR3 is TGTGCCAGCAGCTTCCCCTTGGGCCCGCAAGAGACCCAGTACTTC.

V is TRBV6-5 and J is TRBJ2-7; D is uncertain. V was pared by 8 bases and J by 0 bases, with 11 bases between. The germline gives CDR1 MNHEY, CDR2 SVGAGI. This CDR3 contains 13 residues. CDR3 sequence: CASGNWASYEQYF. The CDR3, as DNA: TGTGCCAGCGGCAACTGGGCCTCCTACGAGCAGTACTTC.

The genes are TRBV5-1 and TRBJ2-3; no clear D. Germline assignment: CDR1 SGHRS and CDR2 YFSETQ. The CDR3 is 14 amino acids. The V and J ends lost 1 base and 6 bases respectively, with 12 bases between them. Here the CDR3 reads CASSLSSVDDTQYF. DNA for the CDR3: TGCGCCAGCAGCTTGTCTAGTGTCGACGATACGCAGTATTTT.

This chain uses TRBV11-3 with TRBJ2-7, with TRBD2 identical over 7 bases. The CDR3 extends over 16 amino acids. Unmatched junction bases numbered 13, after V lost 5 bases and J lost 3 bases. Germline V gene sequence: CDR1 SGHNT, CDR2 YENEEA. The CDR3 nucleotides are TGTGCCAGCAGCCGGCGGCCGGGACTAAAAGACTACGAGCAGTACTTC. Translated, it gives CASSRRPGLKDYEQYF. The whole variable domain, filled in from reference TRBV11-3 and TRBJ2-7, reads EAGVVQSPRYKIIEKKQPVAFWCNPISGHNTLYWYLQNLGQGPELLIRYENEEAVDDSQLPKDRFSAERLKGVDSTLKIQPAELGDSAVYLCASSRRPGLKDYEQYFGPGTRLTVT.